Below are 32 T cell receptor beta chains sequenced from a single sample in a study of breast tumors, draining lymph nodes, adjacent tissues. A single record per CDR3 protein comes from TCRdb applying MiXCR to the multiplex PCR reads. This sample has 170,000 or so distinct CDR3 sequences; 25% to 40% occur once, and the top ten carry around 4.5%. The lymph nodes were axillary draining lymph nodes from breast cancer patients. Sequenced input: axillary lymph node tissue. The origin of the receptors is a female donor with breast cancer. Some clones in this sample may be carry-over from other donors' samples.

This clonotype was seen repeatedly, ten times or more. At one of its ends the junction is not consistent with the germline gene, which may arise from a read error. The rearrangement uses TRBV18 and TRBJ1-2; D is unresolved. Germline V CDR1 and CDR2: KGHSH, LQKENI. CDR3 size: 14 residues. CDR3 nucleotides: TGTGCCAGCTCCCCACCGCCAGTTAACTATGGCTACACCTTC. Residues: CASSPPPVNYGYTF.

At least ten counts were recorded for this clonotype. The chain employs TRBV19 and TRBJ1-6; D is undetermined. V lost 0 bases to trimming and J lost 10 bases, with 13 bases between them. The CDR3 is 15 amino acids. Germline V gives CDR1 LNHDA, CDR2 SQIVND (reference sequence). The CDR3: CASSIDRSLLSPLHF. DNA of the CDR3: TGTGCCAGTAGTATAGATAGGAGCCTTCTCTCACCCCTCCACTTT.

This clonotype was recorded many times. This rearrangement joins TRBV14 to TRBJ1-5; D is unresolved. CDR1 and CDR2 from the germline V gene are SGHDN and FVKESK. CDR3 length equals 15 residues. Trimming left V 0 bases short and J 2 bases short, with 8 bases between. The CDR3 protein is CASSQEREGNQPQHF. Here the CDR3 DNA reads TGTGCCAGCAGCCAAGAAAGGGAGGGCAATCAGCCCCAGCATTTT.

CDR3: CASSSILAGVGLFF. CDR3 bases: TGTGCCAGCAGCTCGATACTAGCGGGGGTAGGACTGTTTTTT. The chain recombines TRBV11-3 with TRBJ1-4, with D perhaps TRBD1 (5 bases). With 4 bases removed from V and 13 bases from J, the gap between germline ends came to 19 bases. CDR3 size: 14 residues. Per the germline V gene, CDR1 is SGHNT and CDR2 is YENEEA.

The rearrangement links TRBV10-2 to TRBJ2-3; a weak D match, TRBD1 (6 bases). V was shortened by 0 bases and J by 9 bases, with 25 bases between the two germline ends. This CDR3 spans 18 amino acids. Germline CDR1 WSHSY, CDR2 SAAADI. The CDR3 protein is CASSESQELQGGAETQYF. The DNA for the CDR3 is TGCGCCAGCAGTGAGTCACAGGAGCTCCAAGGGGGTGCCGAAACGCAGTATTTT.

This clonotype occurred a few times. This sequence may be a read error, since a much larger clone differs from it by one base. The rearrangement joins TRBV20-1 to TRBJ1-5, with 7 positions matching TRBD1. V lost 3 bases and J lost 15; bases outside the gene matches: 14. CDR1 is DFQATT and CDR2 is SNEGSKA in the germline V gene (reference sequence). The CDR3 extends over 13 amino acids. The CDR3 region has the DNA TGCAGTGCTAGTTCCCAGGACAGGTGGGCCCGGCATTTT. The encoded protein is CSASSQDRWARHF.

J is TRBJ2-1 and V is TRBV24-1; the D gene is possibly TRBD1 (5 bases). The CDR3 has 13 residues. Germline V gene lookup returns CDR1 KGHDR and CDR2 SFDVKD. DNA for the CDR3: TGTGCTAACCCGAAGGGGCTCTACAATGAGCAGTTCTTC. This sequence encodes CANPKGLYNEQFF.

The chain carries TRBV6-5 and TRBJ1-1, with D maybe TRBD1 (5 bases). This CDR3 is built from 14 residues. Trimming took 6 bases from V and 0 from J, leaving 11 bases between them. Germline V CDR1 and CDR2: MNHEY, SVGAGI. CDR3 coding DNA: TGTGCCAGCAGGGCTCAGGGCATGAACACTGAAGCTTTCTTT. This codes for CASRAQGMNTEAFF.

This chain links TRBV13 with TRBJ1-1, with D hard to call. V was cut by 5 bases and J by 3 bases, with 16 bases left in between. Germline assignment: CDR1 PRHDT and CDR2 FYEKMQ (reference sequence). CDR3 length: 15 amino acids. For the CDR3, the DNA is TGTGCCAGCAGCCATCCGGCGGCCGGGGACACTGAAGCTTTCTTT. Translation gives CASSHPAAGDTEAFF.

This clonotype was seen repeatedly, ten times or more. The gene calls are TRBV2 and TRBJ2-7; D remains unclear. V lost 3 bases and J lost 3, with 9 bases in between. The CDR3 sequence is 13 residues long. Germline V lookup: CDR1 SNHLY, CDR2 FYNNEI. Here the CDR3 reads CASSDGPVYEQYF. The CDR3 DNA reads TGTGCCAGCAGTGATGGACCCGTCTACGAGCAGTACTTC.

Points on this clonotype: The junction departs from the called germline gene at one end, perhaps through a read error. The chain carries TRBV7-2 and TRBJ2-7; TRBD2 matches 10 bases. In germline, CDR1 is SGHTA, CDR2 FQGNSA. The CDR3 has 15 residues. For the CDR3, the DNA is TGTGCCAGCAGCAGTCTAGCGGGAGAAACCTACGAGCACTACTTC. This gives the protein CASSSLAGETYEHYF.

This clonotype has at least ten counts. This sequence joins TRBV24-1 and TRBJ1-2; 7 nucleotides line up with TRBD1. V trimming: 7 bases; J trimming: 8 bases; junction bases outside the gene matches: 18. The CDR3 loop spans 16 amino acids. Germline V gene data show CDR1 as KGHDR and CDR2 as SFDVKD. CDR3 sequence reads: CATRSGTAGSWGGYTF. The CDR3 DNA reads TGTGCCACCAGAAGCGGGACAGCCGGCTCCTGGGGAGGCTACACCTTC.

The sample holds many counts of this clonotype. CDR3 residues: CASSPGRTDKETQYF. CDR3 DNA sequence: TGTGCCAGCTCACCGGGACGGACAGATAAAGAGACCCAGTACTTC. The chain carries TRBV18 and TRBJ2-5, with D possibly TRBD1 on 6 matching bases. The CDR3 is 15 residues long. CDR1 and CDR2 (germline): KGHSH, LQKENI. V was clipped by 3 bases and J by 3 bases, with 14 bases between them.

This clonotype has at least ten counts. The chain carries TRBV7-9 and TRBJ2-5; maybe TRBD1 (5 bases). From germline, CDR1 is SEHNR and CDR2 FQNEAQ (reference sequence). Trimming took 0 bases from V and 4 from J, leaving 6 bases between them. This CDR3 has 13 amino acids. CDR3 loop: CASSLARGETQYF. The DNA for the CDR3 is TGTGCCAGCAGCTTAGCAAGGGGAGAGACCCAGTACTTC. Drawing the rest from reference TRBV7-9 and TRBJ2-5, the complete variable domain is DTGVSQNPRHKITKRGQNVTFRCDPISEHNRLYWYRQTLGQGPEFLTYFQNEAQLEKSRLLSDRFSAERPKGSFSTLEIQRTEQGDSAMYLCASSLARGETQYFGPGTRLLVL.

The CDR3 spells CASRVGGSYQETQYF. CDR3 DNA sequence: TGTGCCAGCAGAGTGGGTGGCAGCTACCAAGAGACCCAGTACTTC. The rearrangement links TRBV6-2 or TRBV6-3 to TRBJ2-5; D call uncertain. Trimming took off 6 bases at V and 0 bases at J, with 14 bases between the two ends. Germline V gene sequence: CDR1 MNHEY, CDR2 SVGEGT. The CDR3 sequence is 15 residues long.

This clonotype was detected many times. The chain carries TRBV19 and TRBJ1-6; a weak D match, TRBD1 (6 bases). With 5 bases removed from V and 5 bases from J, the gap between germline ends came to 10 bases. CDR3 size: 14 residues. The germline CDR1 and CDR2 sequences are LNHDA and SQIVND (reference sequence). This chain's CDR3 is CASSSRTDNSPLHF. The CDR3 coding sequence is TGTGCCAGTAGTTCGAGGACAGATAATTCACCCCTCCACTTT.

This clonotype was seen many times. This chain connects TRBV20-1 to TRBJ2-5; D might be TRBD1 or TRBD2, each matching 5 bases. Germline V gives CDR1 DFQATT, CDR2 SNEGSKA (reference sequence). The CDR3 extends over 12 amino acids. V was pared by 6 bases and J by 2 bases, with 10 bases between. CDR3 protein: CSALWGQETQYF. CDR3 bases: TGCAGTGCCCTCTGGGGGCAAGAGACCCAGTACTTC.

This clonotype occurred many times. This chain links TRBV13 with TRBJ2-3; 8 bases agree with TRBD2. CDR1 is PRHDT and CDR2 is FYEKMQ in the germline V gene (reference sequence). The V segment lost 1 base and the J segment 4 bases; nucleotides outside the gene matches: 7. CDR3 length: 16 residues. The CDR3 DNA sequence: TGTGCCAGCAGCTTAGCCCGGGGGGGCCGAGCAGATACGCAGTATTTT. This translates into CASSLARGGRADTQYF.

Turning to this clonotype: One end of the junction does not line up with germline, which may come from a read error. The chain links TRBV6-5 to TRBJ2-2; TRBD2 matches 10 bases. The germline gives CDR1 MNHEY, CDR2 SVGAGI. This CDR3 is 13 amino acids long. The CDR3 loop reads CVSTSGISGELFF. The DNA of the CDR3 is TGTGTCAGCACTAGCGGGATTTCCGGGGAGCTGTTTTTT.

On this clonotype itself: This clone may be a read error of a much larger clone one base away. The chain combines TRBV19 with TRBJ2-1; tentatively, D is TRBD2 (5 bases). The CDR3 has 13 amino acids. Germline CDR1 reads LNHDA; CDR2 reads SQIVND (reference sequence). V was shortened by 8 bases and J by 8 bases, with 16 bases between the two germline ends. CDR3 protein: CASGSYEYDEQFF. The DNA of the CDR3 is TGTGCCAGTGGGAGTTATGAGTACGATGAGCAGTTCTTC.

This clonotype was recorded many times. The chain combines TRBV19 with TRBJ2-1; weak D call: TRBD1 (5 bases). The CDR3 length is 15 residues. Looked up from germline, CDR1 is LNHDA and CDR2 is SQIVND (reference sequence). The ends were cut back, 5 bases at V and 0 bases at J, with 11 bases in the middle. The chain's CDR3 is CASSDSPSSYNEQFF. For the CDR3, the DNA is TGTGCCAGTAGTGACAGCCCAAGCTCCTACAATGAGCAGTTCTTC. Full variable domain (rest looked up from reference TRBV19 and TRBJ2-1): DGGITQSPKYLFRKEGQNVTLSCEQNLNHDAMYWYRQDPGQGLRLIYYSQIVNDFQKGDIAEGYSVSREKKESFPLTVTSAQKNPTAFYLCASSDSPSSYNEQFFGPGTRLTVL.

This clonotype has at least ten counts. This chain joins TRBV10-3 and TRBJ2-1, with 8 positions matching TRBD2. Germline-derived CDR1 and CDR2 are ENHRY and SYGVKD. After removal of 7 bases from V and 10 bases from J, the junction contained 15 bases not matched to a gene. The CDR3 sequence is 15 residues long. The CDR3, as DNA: TGTGCCATCACCTCGGGACTAGTCAACAACTGGGAGCAGTTCTTC. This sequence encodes CAITSGLVNNWEQFF.

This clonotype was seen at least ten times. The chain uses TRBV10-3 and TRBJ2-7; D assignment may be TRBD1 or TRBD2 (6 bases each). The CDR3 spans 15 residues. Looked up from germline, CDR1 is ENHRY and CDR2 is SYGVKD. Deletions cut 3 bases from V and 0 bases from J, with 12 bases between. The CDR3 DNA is TGTGCCATCAGTGATGTCGGGGGCTCCTCCTACGAGCAGTACTTC. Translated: CAISDVGGSSYEQYF.

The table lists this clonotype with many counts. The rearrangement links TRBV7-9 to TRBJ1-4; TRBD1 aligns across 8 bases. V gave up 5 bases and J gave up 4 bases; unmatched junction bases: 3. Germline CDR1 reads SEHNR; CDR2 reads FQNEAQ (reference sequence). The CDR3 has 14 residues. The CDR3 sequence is CASSRTGNNEKLFF. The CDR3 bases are TGTGCCAGCAGCCGGACAGGGAATAATGAAAAACTGTTTTTT.

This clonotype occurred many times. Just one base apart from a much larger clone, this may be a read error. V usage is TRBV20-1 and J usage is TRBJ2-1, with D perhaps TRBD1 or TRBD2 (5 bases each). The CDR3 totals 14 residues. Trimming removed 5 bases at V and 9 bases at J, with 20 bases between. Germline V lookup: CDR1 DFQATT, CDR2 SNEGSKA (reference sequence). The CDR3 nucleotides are TGCAGTGCTCAGGACCCCGAGGGGATCACTGAGCAGTTCTTC. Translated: CSAQDPEGITEQFF.

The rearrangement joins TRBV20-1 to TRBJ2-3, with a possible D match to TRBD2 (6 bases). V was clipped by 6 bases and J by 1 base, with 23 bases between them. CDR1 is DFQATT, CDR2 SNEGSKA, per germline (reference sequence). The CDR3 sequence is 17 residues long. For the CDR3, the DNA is TGCAGTGCCAGCAGCGAGTCCACGGGGGAAGGCACAGATACGCAGTATTTT. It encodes CSASSESTGEGTDTQYF.

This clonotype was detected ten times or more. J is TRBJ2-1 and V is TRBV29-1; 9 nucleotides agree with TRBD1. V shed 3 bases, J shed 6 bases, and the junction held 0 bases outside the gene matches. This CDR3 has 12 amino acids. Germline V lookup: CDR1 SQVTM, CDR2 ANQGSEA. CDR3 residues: CSVEGQGNEQFF. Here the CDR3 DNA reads TGCAGCGTTGAGGGACAGGGCAATGAGCAGTTCTTC.

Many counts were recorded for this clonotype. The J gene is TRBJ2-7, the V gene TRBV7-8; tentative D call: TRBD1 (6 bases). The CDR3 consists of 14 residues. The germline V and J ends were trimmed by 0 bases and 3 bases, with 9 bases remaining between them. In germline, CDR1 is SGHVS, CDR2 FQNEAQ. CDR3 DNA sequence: TGTGCCAGCAGCTTAGCTAGGGGGATCTACGAGCAGTACTTC. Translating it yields CASSLARGIYEQYF. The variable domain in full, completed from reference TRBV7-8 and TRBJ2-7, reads GAGVSQSPRYKVAKRGQDVALRCDPISGHVSLFWYQQALGQGPEFLTYFQNEAQLDKSGLPSDRFFAERPEGSVSTLKIQRTQQEDSAVYLCASSLARGIYEQYFGPGTRLTVT.

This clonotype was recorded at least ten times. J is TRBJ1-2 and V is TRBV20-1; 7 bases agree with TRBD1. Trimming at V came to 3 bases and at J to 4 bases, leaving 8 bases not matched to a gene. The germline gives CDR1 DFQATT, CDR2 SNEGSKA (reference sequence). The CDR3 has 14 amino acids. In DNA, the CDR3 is TGCAGTGCTAGGACAGGGAGTCGGGCCTATGGCTACACCTTC. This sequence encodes CSARTGSRAYGYTF.

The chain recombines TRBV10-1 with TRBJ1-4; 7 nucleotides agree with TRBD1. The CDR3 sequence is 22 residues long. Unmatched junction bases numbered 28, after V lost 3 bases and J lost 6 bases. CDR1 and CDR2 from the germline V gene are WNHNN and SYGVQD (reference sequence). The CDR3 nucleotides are TGCGCCAGCAGTGAATTGGAAGTTATCGGACAGGTTGCCAGGGCAAGGGATGAAAAACTGTTTTTT. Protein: CASSELEVIGQVARARDEKLFF.

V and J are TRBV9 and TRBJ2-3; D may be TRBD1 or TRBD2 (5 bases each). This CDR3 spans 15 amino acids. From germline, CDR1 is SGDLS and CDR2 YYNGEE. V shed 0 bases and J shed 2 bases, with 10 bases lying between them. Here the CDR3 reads CASSVEGTYTDTQYF. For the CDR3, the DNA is TGTGCCAGCAGCGTAGAGGGGACCTACACAGATACGCAGTATTTT.

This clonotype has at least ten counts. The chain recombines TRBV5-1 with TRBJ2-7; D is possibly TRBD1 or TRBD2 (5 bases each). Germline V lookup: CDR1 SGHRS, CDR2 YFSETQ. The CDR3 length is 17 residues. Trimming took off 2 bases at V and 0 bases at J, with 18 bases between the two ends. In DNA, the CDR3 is TGCGCCAGCAGCTTTACCCCCTTGCCAGGGAGCTCCTACGAGCAGTACTTC. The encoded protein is CASSFTPLPGSSYEQYF.